A selection of T cell receptor beta chains follows, all from one sample in a study of blood T cell repertoires in COVID-19. Method: immunoSEQ multiplex PCR; TCRdb's copy keeps in-frame clones and lacks some. Among about 270,000 clones listed, approximately 86% were seen once. Sample: peripheral blood. The receptors stem from a man in his forties or fifties with active or convalescent COVID-19. CDR3s include the opening cysteine and the closing phenylalanine or tryptophan. Fields, in order: D gene, clone size, V gene, J gene, CDR3 protein, CDR3 DNA. D genes are given only for firm matches. Size is omitted from some rows. Given values are once, few, many or a class for expanded clones.

>TRBD1|-|TRBV10-3|TRBJ1-3
CAISGPRAGGGNTIYF
TGTGCCATCAGTGGCCCCCGGGCAGGGGGTGGAAACACCATATATTTT
>TRBD1|-|TRBV27|TRBJ2-1
CASSLGGGTGTNEQFF
TGTGCCAGCAGTCTTGGGGGGGGGACAGGGACAAATGAGCAGTTCTTC
>TRBD1|-|TRBV6-5|TRBJ1-2
CASSSRQGVRGYTF
TGTGCCAGCAGTTCACGACAGGGGGTTCGAGGCTACACCTTC
>-|-|TRBV10-1|TRBJ1-6
CASSALRDSPLHF
TGCGCCAGCAGTGCTTTAAGAGATTCACCCCTCCACTTT
>-|-|TRBV6-6|TRBJ2-2
CASDEFGGELFF
TGTGCCAGCGATGAATTCGGCGGGGAGCTGTTTTTT
>-|-|TRBV6-2/TRBV6-3|TRBJ2-1
CASSYPREYDEQFF
TGTGCCAGCAGTTACCCTCGGGAGTATGATGAGCAGTTCTTC
>-|-|TRBV18|TRBJ1-1
CASSPGIGRGAEAFF
TGTGCCAGCTCACCCGGTATAGGGAGGGGGGCTGAAGCTTTCTTT
>-|-|TRBV6-6|TRBJ2-1
CASSLDRTNEQFF
TGTGCCAGCAGTTTAGACAGGACTAATGAGCAGTTCTTC
>-|-|TRBV6-5|TRBJ2-1
CASSSRGTLHYNEQFF
TGTGCCAGCAGTTCGCGAGGGACACTACACTACAATGAGCAGTTCTTC
>TRBD2|-|TRBV10-2|TRBJ2-1
CASSVASGVDEQFF
TGCGCCAGCAGTGTGGCTAGCGGGGTGGATGAGCAGTTCTTC
>TRBD1|-|TRBV5-1|TRBJ1-1
CASRLTGVNTEAFF
TGCGCCAGCAGGTTAACAGGGGTGAACACTGAAGCTTTCTTT
>-|-|TRBV29-1|TRBJ1-1
CSFGLLNTEAFF
TGCAGCTTCGGACTCTTGAACACTGAAGCTTTCTTT
>-|-|TRBV9|TRBJ2-1
CASSVVGVGNEQFF
TGTGCCAGCAGCGTAGTCGGGGTAGGAAATGAGCAGTTCTTC
>-|-|TRBV11-3|TRBJ2-1
CASSLLAQAYNEQFF
TGTGCCAGCAGCTTACTAGCGCAAGCCTACAATGAGCAGTTCTTC
>-|-|TRBV7-9|TRBJ2-5
CASSSRGWGETQYF
TGTGCCAGCAGCTCCAGGGGCTGGGGAGAGACCCAGTACTTC
>TRBD2|-|TRBV5-1|TRBJ2-2
CASSISGTSENTGELFF
TGCGCCAGCAGCATATCCGGGACTAGCGAGAACACCGGGGAGCTGTTTTTT
>-|-|TRBV6-6|TRBJ1-3
CASSYSTGISGNTIYF
TGTGCCAGCAGTTACTCGACCGGGATCTCTGGAAACACCATATATTTT
>TRBD1|-|TRBV2|TRBJ1-5
CASSPWTGHGGQPQHF
TGTGCCAGCAGTCCTTGGACAGGGCACGGGGGCCAGCCCCAGCATTTT
>-|-|TRBV29-1|TRBJ2-1
CSEGQSRANEQFF
TGCAGCGAAGGACAATCAAGGGCCAATGAGCAGTTCTTC
>-|-|TRBV5-5|TRBJ1-6
CASSPYRDSTEPSPLHF
TGTGCCAGCAGCCCTTACCGGGACTCCACAGAACCTTCACCCCTCCACTTT
>-|-|TRBV7-6|TRBJ1-5
CASSLGDGRGNQPQHF
TGTGCCAGCAGCTTAGGGGATGGGAGGGGCAATCAGCCCCAGCATTTT
>-|-|TRBV6-5|TRBJ2-7
CASRDISYEQYF
TGTGCCAGCAGGGACATATCCTACGAGCAGTACTTC
>TRBD2|-|TRBV10-1|TRBJ2-1
CASSGTSGSGNEQFF
TGCGCCAGCAGTGGGACTAGCGGGAGTGGGAATGAGCAGTTCTTC
>-|-|TRBV4-1|TRBJ1-2
CASSQDYTGGYTF
TGCGCCAGCAGCCAAGACTACACAGGTGGCTACACCTTC
>-|few|TRBV5-1|TRBJ1-4
CASSYYGGDEKLFF
TGCGCCAGCAGCTACTACGGGGGGGATGAAAAACTGTTTTTT
>TRBD1|-|TRBV24-1|TRBJ2-3
CATSDVGQGDTQYF
TGTGCCACCAGTGATGTGGGACAGGGAGATACGCAGTATTTT
>TRBD2|once|TRBV7-2|TRBJ2-1
CASSLGALLSGNEQFF
TGTGCCAGCAGCTTAGGGGCCCTCCTTAGCGGGAATGAGCAGTTCTTC
>-|-|TRBV24-1|TRBJ2-5
CATSGQAGTSETQYF
TGTGCCACCAGTGGCCAAGCGGGCACCTCCGAGACCCAGTACTTC
>TRBD1|-|TRBV7-9|TRBJ1-4
CASSPGQGNEKLFF
TGTGCCAGCAGCCCCGGACAGGGGAACGAAAAACTGTTTTTT
>TRBD1|-|TRBV24-1|TRBJ2-7
CATSDTSGTGRYEQYF
TGTGCCACCAGTGATACCTCCGGGACAGGGCGATACGAGCAGTACTTC
>-|-|TRBV5-4|TRBJ2-4
CASSPGVGPNIQYF
TGTGCCAGCAGCCCGGGAGTGGGACCAAACATTCAGTACTTC
>-|-|TRBV3-1/TRBV3-2|TRBJ2-5
CASSQDGQGVETQYF
TGTGCCAGCAGCCAAGATGGGCAGGGTGTCGAGACCCAGTACTTC
>-|-|TRBV24-1|TRBJ2-1
CATRGARNEQFF
TGTGCCACCCGAGGCGCCCGGAATGAGCAGTTCTTC
>-|-|TRBV7-8|TRBJ2-3
CASSLPAAGANTQYF
TGTGCCAGCAGCTTACCCGCGGCAGGGGCGAATACGCAGTATTTT
>TRBD1|-|TRBV6-5|TRBJ1-6
CASRRQGGNNSPLHF
TGTGCCAGCAGGAGACAGGGCGGAAATAATTCACCCCTCCACTTT
>-|-|TRBV3-1/TRBV3-2|TRBJ1-4
CASSQEGASQAFLEKLFF
TGTGCCAGCAGCCAAGAAGGAGCCAGTCAAGCTTTCCTGGAAAAACTGTTTTTT
>-|-|TRBV12-3/TRBV12-4|TRBJ1-4
CASKRGRLEKLFF
TGTGCCAGCAAGAGGGGGAGACTTGAAAAACTGTTTTTT